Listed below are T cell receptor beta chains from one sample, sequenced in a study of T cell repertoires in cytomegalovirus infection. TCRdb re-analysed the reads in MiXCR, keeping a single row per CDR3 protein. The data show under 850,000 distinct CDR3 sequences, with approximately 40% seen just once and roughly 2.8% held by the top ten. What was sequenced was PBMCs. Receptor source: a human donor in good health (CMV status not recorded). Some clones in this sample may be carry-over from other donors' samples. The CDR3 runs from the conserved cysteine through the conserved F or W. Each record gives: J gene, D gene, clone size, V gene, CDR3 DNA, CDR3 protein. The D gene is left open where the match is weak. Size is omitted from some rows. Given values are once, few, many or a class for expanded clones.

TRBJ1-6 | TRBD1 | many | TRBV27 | TGTGCCAGCAGTCCACCGGGACAGGGCGTTTCACCCCTCCACTTT | CASSPPGQGVSPLHF
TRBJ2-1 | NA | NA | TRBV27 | TGTGCCAGCAGTTTTAATGGGGGCAATGAGCAGTTCTTC | CASSFNGGNEQFF
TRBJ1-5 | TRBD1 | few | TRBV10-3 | TGTGCCGTACGACAGGGGGTAGATCAGCCCCAGCATTTT | CAVRQGVDQPQHF
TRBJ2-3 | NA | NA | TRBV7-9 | TGTGCCGGGACCCGTCCGGCGAAAAGCACAGATACGCAGTATTTT | CAGTRPAKSTDTQYF
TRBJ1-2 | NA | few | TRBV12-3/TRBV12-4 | TGTGCCAGCACCCTGGCCGGCCGGGGCTATGGCTACACCTTC | CASTLAGRGYGYTF
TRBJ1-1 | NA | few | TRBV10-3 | TGTGCCATCAAATCCCCAGGGTGGTACACTGAAGCTTTCTTT | CAIKSPGWYTEAFF
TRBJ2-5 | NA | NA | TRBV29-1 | TGCAGCGTTGACGGACCGGAACAAGAGAGCCAGTACTTC | CSVDGPEQESQYF
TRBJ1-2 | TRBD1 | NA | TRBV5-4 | TGTGCCAGCAGACCACTAGGGACAGGTTTCCCTAGTAACTATGGCTACACCTTC | CASRPLGTGFPSNYGYTF
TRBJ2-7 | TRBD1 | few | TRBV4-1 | TGCGCCAGCAGCCTCCAGAGGGGACAGGGACCCTACGAGCAGTACTTC | CASSLQRGQGPYEQYF
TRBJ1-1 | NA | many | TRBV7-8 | TGTGCCAGCAGCTTCCAGGGGTCAACTGAAGCTTTCTTT | CASSFQGSTEAFF
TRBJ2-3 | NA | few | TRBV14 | TGTGCCAGCAGCCAAGCGGGTAGGAGCACAGATACGCAGTATTTT | CASSQAGRSTDTQYF
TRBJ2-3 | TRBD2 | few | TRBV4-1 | TGCGCCAGCAGACTAGCGGGAGTGTCGACAGATACGCAGTATTTT | CASRLAGVSTDTQYF
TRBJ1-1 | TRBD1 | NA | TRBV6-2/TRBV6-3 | TGTGCCAGCAGACCGAGTTGGACAGGGGTAGAAGCTTTCTTT | CASRPSWTGVEAFF
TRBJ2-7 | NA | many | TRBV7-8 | TGTGCCAGCAGCCGGCAGGGACGGTACGAGCAGTACTTC | CASSRQGRYEQYF
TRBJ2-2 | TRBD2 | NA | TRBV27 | TGTGCCAGCAGTTCCGGGGGGTACACCGGGGAGCTGTTTTTT | CASSSGGYTGELFF